Given below is one TCR beta chain in context. The sample belongs to a study of control samples from healthy donors and cancer patients. Using immunoSEQ multiplex PCR, the repertoire was profiled, and TCRdb retains in-frame clones only, with some absent. There are about 180,000 clones in the sample; 85% to 90% occur only once, and just over 1.4% lies in the top ten. With 5 bases removed from V and 4 bases from J, the gap between germline ends came to 24 bases. This CDR3 region has 17 residues. In germline, CDR1 is MNHEY, CDR2 SVGEGT. Sequenced: blood. The chain links TRBV6-2 or TRBV6-3 to TRBJ2-7; D is perhaps TRBD2 (9 bases). The origin of this receptor is a woman in her forties or fifties in good health. In nucleotides, the CDR3 is TGTGCCAGCAGTCGCGCCCCCAGGGGGCGGGAGGGATACGAGCAGTACTTC. It specifies CASSRAPRGREGYEQYF.